These 7 T cell receptor beta chains were all obtained from the same sample, sequenced in a study of blood T cell repertoires in COVID-19. Repertoires were generated with immunoSEQ multiplex PCR, while TCRdb's copy carries only in-frame clones and drops some. The table lists 180,000 or so clones, approximately 89% of them singletons. The sequencing sample was made of peripheral blood. The receptors were gathered from a man in his forties or fifties with active or convalescent COVID-19.

This chain connects TRBV11-2 to TRBJ2-3, with D possibly TRBD1 on 6 matching bases. Looked up from germline, CDR1 is SGHAT and CDR2 is FQNNGV. CDR3 length: 12 residues. The germline V and J ends were trimmed by 8 bases and 8 bases, with 14 bases remaining between them. The chain's CDR3 is CASHSGAGTQYF. CDR3 sequence (DNA): TGTGCCAGCCATTCAGGGGCTGGTACGCAGTATTTT.

The chain links TRBV27 to TRBJ1-1; the D is unclear. Germline CDR1 reads MNHEY; CDR2 reads SMNVEV (reference sequence). The CDR3 totals 13 residues. V lost 6 bases and J 0 bases, leaving 8 bases between the germline ends. The DNA of the CDR3 is TGTGCCAGCAGAAGAAACTTGAACACTGAAGCTTTCTTT. It codes for CASRRNLNTEAFF.

J is TRBJ1-1 and V is TRBV4-1, with 8 bases matching TRBD1. V lost 2 bases to trimming and J lost 0 bases; unmatched junction nucleotides: 8. From germline, CDR1 is MGHRA and CDR2 YSYEKL. The CDR3 extends over 17 amino acids. In nucleotides, the CDR3 is TGCGCCAGCAGCCAAATAGGGACAGGCCTAATGAACACTGAAGCTTTCTTT. Its translation is CASSQIGTGLMNTEAFF.

The rearrangement links TRBV10-3 to TRBJ1-6; 9 bases match TRBD1. Germline V gene data show CDR1 as ENHRY and CDR2 as SYGVKD. Trimming removed 3 bases from V and 1 base from J; junction bases left unmatched: 4. The CDR3 consists of 17 residues. CDR3 in amino acids: CAISDTGGSSYNSPLHF. The CDR3, as DNA: TGTGCCATCAGTGACACAGGGGGCTCTTCCTATAATTCACCCCTCCACTTT.

V usage is TRBV19 and J usage is TRBJ1-1; 8 bases fit TRBD1. The V and J ends lost 6 bases and 7 bases, in that order; junction bases with no gene match: 7. CDR1 and CDR2 from the germline V gene are LNHDA and SQIVND (reference sequence). The CDR3 sequence is 13 residues long. The CDR3 here is CASSRQGSGEAFF. The CDR3, as DNA: TGTGCCAGTAGCCGACAGGGGTCGGGTGAAGCTTTCTTT. Looking up the rest from reference TRBV19 and TRBJ1-1 gives the full variable domain: DGGITQSPKYLFRKEGQNVTLSCEQNLNHDAMYWYRQDPGQGLRLIYYSQIVNDFQKGDIAEGYSVSREKKESFPLTVTSAQKNPTAFYLCASSRQGSGEAFFGQGTRLTVV.

The rearrangement uses TRBV6-1 and TRBJ1-1; D remains ambiguous. This CDR3 has 13 amino acids. Trimming removed 7 bases at V and 3 bases at J, with 12 bases between. Germline CDR1 is MNHNS and CDR2 is SASEGT. The CDR3 reads CASTPNVYTEAFF. The CDR3 DNA reads as TGTGCCAGCACCCCAAATGTGTACACTGAAGCTTTCTTT.

This clone was detected once. The chain couples TRBV2 to TRBJ1-1; maybe TRBD1 (5 bases). The CDR3 extends over 15 amino acids. V was shortened by 3 bases and J by 2 bases, with 13 bases between the two germline ends. Germline CDR1 SNHLY, CDR2 FYNNEI. CDR3 nucleotides: TGTGCCAGCAGTGAGGGGCAGGGATTAAACACTGAAGCTTTCTTT. This translates into CASSEGQGLNTEAFF.